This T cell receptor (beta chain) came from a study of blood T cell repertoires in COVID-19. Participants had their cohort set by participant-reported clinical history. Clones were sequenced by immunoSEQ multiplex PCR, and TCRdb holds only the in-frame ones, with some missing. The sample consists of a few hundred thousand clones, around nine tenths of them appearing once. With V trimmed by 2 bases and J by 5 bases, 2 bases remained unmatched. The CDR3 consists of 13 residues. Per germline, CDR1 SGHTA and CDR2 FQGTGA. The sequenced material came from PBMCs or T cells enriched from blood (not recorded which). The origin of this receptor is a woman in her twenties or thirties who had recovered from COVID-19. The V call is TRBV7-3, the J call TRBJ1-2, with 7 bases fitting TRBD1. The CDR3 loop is CASSLGDRYGYTF. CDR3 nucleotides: TGTGCCAGCAGCTTAGGGGACAGATATGGCTACACCTTC.